Reported below is one T cell receptor (beta chain). The antigen it binds to is not known. Qualities for individual bases were not recorded, and no much larger clone is one base off. Its CDR3 holds 22 amino acids, cysteine through phenylalanine. Only CDR3 DNA is held: 66 bases, read in frame from base 1. The germline V gene (reference sequence) yields DFQATT for CDR1 and SNEGSKA for CDR2. V is pruned by 6 bases and J by 1 base, leaving 23 bases of the junction without a gene match. The data derive from a study of T cells in Graves' hyperthyroidism and ophthalmopathy (dated by TCRdb to the late 2010s). Background on the whole study: Peripheral blood samples were taken at initial diagnosis, before any treatment was given. To identify TCR V-J signatures that set the groups apart, the researchers used a discovery cohort of more than 95 patients, made up of some 41 with Graves' ophthalmopathy and about 60 with stable Graves' hyperthyroidism. Whether ophthalmopathy could be predicted prospectively was tested in an independent validation cohort made up of 18 to 20 hyperthyroidism patients plus 17 patients who later progressed to ophthalmopathy. The roughly 100 discovery patients were randomly divided into training and test sets at a 7:3 ratio. The study also compared thyroid tissue and blood T-cell repertoires from about 6 Graves' hyperthyroidism patients. After sampling, hyperthyroidism patients received methimazole starting at 30 mg daily, and ophthalmopathy patients received high-dose intravenous methylprednisolone. TCR Vbeta CDR3 sequencing of 130 to 150 peripheral blood samples (under 45 ophthalmopathy, about 80 hyperthyroidism and roughly 17 progressor patients) is reported in the paper.

Here is what the overall study found, with its caveats: A model built on a 13 V-J signature distinguished ophthalmopathy from stable hyperthyroidism, reaching 85% to 90% sensitivity and 81.08% specificity in cross-validation and 80%/75% in testing. Blood samples also contained most of the expanded thyroid clonotypes (frequency above 0.001), which suggests that blood repertoires may reflect thyroid immune responses. Sample size was not statistically predetermined, and investigators were not blinded to group allocation. In validation, the model predicted progression to ophthalmopathy with 55% to 71% sensitivity and about 73% specificity, a median of approximately 6.7 months before onset.

Hyperthyroidism patients were newly diagnosed, had a disease duration of under 2 months, and were aged 18 to 65 years. Exclusion was applied to patients with uncontrolled infections, other autoimmune diseases, pregnancy or lactation. Diagnoses were based on clinical symptoms, serum thyroxine and TRAb, thyroid ultrasound and orbital computed tomography. Blood from progressor patients was collected at the time of first diagnosis with hyperthyroidism, before any ophthalmopathy symptoms had appeared. PBMCs were separated from 10 ml of fresh peripheral blood using Ficoll-Paque density gradient centrifugation. Progressor patients were initially diagnosed with Graves' hyperthyroidism and developed ophthalmopathy during follow-up. Total RNA was extracted with Trizol reagent, and quality was checked on an Agilent 2100 Bioanalyzer. The TCR beta CDR3 regions were amplified from the RNA transcripts. The TCR CDR3 was subjected to a first round of RT-PCR using the HTBI primer set and the Qiagen OneStep RT-PCR kit. Libraries were constructed in a second round of multiplex PCR, after which size selection and purification were performed. Paired-end sequencing of the libraries was performed with 100 bp reads on an Illumina HiSeq2000. The original methods were these. SOAPnuke was used to process the raw data, with reads discarded if the reads contained adapters or uncalled bases, had a mean Phred below 15, or lacked an exact constant-primer or identifier match. COPE v1.2.5 was used to merge high-quality paired reads, and clonotypes were defined as unique nucleotide sequences. MiTCR v1.1 was used to align the clonotypes against IMGT TRBV, TRBD and TRBJ reference segments. Only V-J combinations with frequency above 0.0001, covering roughly 99% of repertoires, were analysed. The TCS score was defined as the ratio of F50 (clonal expansion) to E x V (chaos), calculated using BLOSUM62-based TCRdist between CDR3 peptides within each V-J. Welch's t-statistics and random forest reduced around 510 V-J features to about 12, which were used in a naive Bayes classifier (R e1071). TCRdb's own reprocessing of the public reads used fastp at Q25 and MiXCR and kept productive beta chains. Rows are unified per CDR3 protein, each entry keeping the most common DNA and genes. TCRdb's processing, not the study's, gives the V and J calls here. Here the sample has 300,000 to 450,000 distinct CDR3 sequences; less than 20% occur a single time. The ten largest make up about 27% of the sample.

Sequenced material: blood. The chain was built from TRBV20-1 and TRBJ2-3, with 15 bases matching TRBD2. The sequence came from a woman aged 18-35 years with Graves' hyperthyroidism that later progressed to Graves' ophthalmopathy. Here the CDR3 is given as CSAKTSTSRTSGRVSRTDTQYF. The sequence in DNA is TGCAGTGCGAAAACCAGTACCTCTAGGACTAGCGGGAGGGTTTCTCGCACAGATACGCAGTATTTT.